This passage covers 3 T cell receptor beta chains from one sample sequenced in a study of blood T cell repertoires in COVID-19. The assay was immunoSEQ multiplex PCR, and TCRdb's table has in-frame clones only and misses some. This sample has about 130,000 clones, with about four fifths found just once. Sequences were obtained from peripheral blood. The receptors derive from a woman in her 30s who had recovered from COVID-19.

This chain uses TRBV5-1 with TRBJ2-7, with 7 bases identical to TRBD2. The ends lost 0 bases at V and 7 bases at J; junction bases unmatched: 10. Looked up from germline, CDR1 is SGHRS and CDR2 is YFSETQ. The CDR3 sequence is 15 residues long. The CDR3 protein is CASSLEAGRAREQYF. CDR3 nucleotide sequence: TGCGCCAGCAGCTTGGAAGCGGGGAGGGCCCGAGAGCAGTACTTC.

The genes are TRBV5-1 and TRBJ2-5; D may be TRBD1 (5 bases). V lost 4 bases to trimming and J lost 5 bases, with 15 bases between them. Germline loops: CDR1 SGHRS, CDR2 YFSETQ. The CDR3 covers 14 residues. This chain's CDR3 is CASSAQGYSETQYF. The CDR3, as DNA: TGCGCCAGCAGCGCCCAGGGTTATAGCGAGACCCAGTACTTC.

V usage is TRBV5-1 and J usage is TRBJ1-1; TRBD1 matches at 7 bases. Per the germline V gene, CDR1 is SGHRS and CDR2 is YFSETQ. J was trimmed by 0 bases and V by 2 bases; bases with no gene match: 7. CDR3 length equals 16 residues. The CDR3 sequence: CASSFEGARLNTEAFF. The CDR3 DNA is TGCGCCAGCAGCTTCGAGGGGGCGAGACTGAACACTGAAGCTTTCTTT.